What follows describes a single T cell receptor beta chain. V lost 5 bases and J lost 8; bases outside the gene matches: 6. The CDR3 covers 13 residues. The V gene's germline CDR1 is LNHDA and CDR2 SQIVND (reference sequence). Per the original methods: Nucleated cell counts were estimated from reference gene primer amplification. This table comes from immunoSEQ multiplex PCR, and its TCRdb copy is limited to in-frame clones, with some not included. V, J and clone size were drawn from that table, and D and trimming were deduced from the DNA. The sample lists around 300,000 clones, about 86% occurring once. The data were taken from a study of blood T cell repertoires in COVID-19. Study background: The United States, Italy and Spain supplied acute and convalescent COVID-19 samples. The cDNA or gDNA used as material had been derived from T cells, B-cell-depleted T cells, or PBMCs.

The rearrangement joins TRBV19 to TRBJ2-1, with TRBD1 matching 7 bases. The TCR originated in a man aged 30-40 years with active or convalescent COVID-19. The source material was peripheral blood. CDR3 DNA: TGTGCCAGTAGTCCATGGGACAGCCATGAGCAGTTCTTC. This translates into CASSPWDSHEQFF. Variable domain in full (rest from reference TRBV19 and TRBJ2-1): DGGITQSPKYLFRKEGQNVTLSCEQNLNHDAMYWYRQDPGQGLRLIYYSQIVNDFQKGDIAEGYSVSREKKESFPLTVTSAQKNPTAFYLCASSPWDSHEQFFGPGTRLTVL.